This T cell receptor beta chain is from a study of shared clonotypes between healthy human individuals. As for the study in general: A few men and a couple of women, aged 18 to 49, were donors. Findings of the study overall: Although depth was large, rarefaction showed that sequencing of the sorted subsets was incomplete. Sampling covered nothing but blood. Tissue TCR repertoires likely differ from those found in blood.

With regard to this clone: The antigen is not known.

Profiling relied on immunoSEQ multiplex PCR, and the TCRdb table lists in-frame clones only, not all of them. The sample contains over a million clones, 60% to 80% of which appear only once. What was sequenced was memory CD4+ T cells sorted from blood. Indicated subset: CD45RA-negative fraction. The TCR originated in a man between 18 and 35 years old in good health.

CDR3 loop: CASSSKARYLPSYEQYF. The CDR3 DNA is TGTGCCAGCAGCTCAAAAGCCAGGTACCTTCCCTCCTACGAGCAGTACTTC. V usage is TRBV5-6 and J usage is TRBJ2-7; no clear D. Germline-derived CDR1 and CDR2 are SGHDT and YYEEEE. Trimming took 3 bases from V and 0 from J, leaving 19 bases between them. CDR3 length: 17 amino acids.